This T cell receptor beta chain was captured by sequencing in a study of T cells in Graves' hyperthyroidism and ophthalmopathy. Findings and caveats of the study: In blood, most of the thyroid clonotypes expanded above 0.001 were also present. Ophthalmopathy, as predicted by the model, came a median 6.5 months after the prediction.

Trimming took off 7 bases at V and 4 bases at J, with 13 bases between the two ends. This CDR3 contains 13 residues. Germline V gene sequence: CDR1 MNHEY, CDR2 SMNVEV (reference sequence). Template material for amplifying TCR beta CDR3 regions consisted of RNA transcripts. Researchers ran a first-round RT-PCR on the TCR CDR3 using the HTBI primer set. In TCRdb, the multiplex PCR reads were re-called with MiXCR into one record per CDR3 protein. The table has hundreds of thousands of distinct CDR3 sequences, around 15% seen once. This clonotype occurred many times. Its antigen is unknown. Uncontrolled infection, other autoimmune disease, pregnancy or lactation disqualified patients from enrolment. Diagnostic decisions used clinical symptoms, serum thyroxine and TRAb, thyroid ultrasound and orbital computed tomography.

The clonotype originates from a man aged 18 to 29 with Graves' ophthalmopathy. The sequenced material came from blood. This rearrangement joins TRBV27 to TRBJ1-1, with a weak D call TRBD1 (5 bases). The CDR3 DNA reads TGTGCCAGCAAGATGAGGGGTGGCACTGAAGCTTTCTTT. Translating gives CASKMRGGTEAFF.